The 20 T cell receptor beta chains presented below share a single source sample, sequenced in a study of blood T cell repertoires in COVID-19. Method: immunoSEQ multiplex PCR; TCRdb's copy keeps in-frame clones and lacks some. There are 150,000 to 200,000 clones in the sample; under 80% occur only once, and 13% lies in the top ten. Sample: peripheral blood. These receptors were collected from a man aged 45 to 65 who had recovered from COVID-19.

This rearrangement joins TRBV11-2 to TRBJ2-3, with 10 bases aligning to TRBD2. V was clipped by 5 bases and J by 5 bases; unmatched bases: 10. This CDR3 spans 16 amino acids. Germline CDR1 reads SGHAT; CDR2 reads FQNNGV. The CDR3 loop reads CASSPRLAGSGDTQYF. CDR3 nucleotide sequence: TGTGCCAGCAGCCCCCGACTAGCGGGTAGCGGAGATACGCAGTATTTT.

This rearrangement joins TRBV25-1 to TRBJ2-7; TRBD1 matches at 8 bases. This CDR3 comprises 14 residues. The junction had 6 bases not matched to a gene; V was cut back by 6 bases and J by 2 bases. Germline CDR1 is MGHDK and CDR2 is SYGVNS. The CDR3 DNA reads TGTGCCAGCAGAGATCCACAGGGGGCCTACGAGCAGTACTTC. It is translated as CASRDPQGAYEQYF.

The chain recombines TRBV9 with TRBJ2-7, with D possibly TRBD2 on 5 matching bases. This CDR3 has 14 residues. V gave up 0 bases and J gave up 7 bases, with 14 bases separating them. Germline-derived CDR1 and CDR2 are SGDLS and YYNGEE. The CDR3 is CASSVGSGSWEQYF. CDR3 bases: TGTGCCAGCAGCGTAGGTTCGGGAAGTTGGGAGCAGTACTTC. The complete variable domain, with remaining parts taken from reference TRBV9 and TRBJ2-7, reads DSGVTQTPKHLITATGQRVTLRCSPRSGDLSVYWYQQSLDQGLQFLIQYYNGEERAKGNILERFSAQQFPDLHSELNLSSLELGDSALYFCASSVGSGSWEQYFGPGTRLTVT.

The chain employs TRBV7-2 and TRBJ2-3; 14 bases match TRBD2. The CDR3 spans 18 residues. Germline-derived CDR1 and CDR2 are SGHTA and FQGNSA. The V and J ends lost 5 bases and 2 bases, in that order; junction bases with no gene match: 9. In DNA, the CDR3 is TGTGCCAGCAGCCATGGGACTAGCGGGAGCTATTCCACAGATACGCAGTATTTT. Translation: CASSHGTSGSYSTDTQYF.

The chain carries TRBV5-4 and TRBJ1-2, with D possibly matching TRBD1 (6 bases). CDR3 length: 15 residues. Trimming cost V 2 bases and J 5 bases, with 16 bases left between them. Germline lookup yields CDR1 SGHNT and CDR2 YYREEE (reference sequence). Here the CDR3 DNA reads TGTGCCAGCAGCTTAGTTCAGGGGACATCGTATGGCTACACCTTC. It encodes CASSLVQGTSYGYTF.

This chain links TRBV6-5 with TRBJ2-5; TRBD2 is a possible D gene (6 bases). CDR3 length: 15 amino acids. Trimming removed 6 bases from V and 2 bases from J, with 16 bases in between. Germline assignment: CDR1 MNHEY and CDR2 SVGAGI. The CDR3 here is CASRWTTETQETQYF. DNA for the CDR3: TGTGCCAGCAGATGGACTACTGAAACTCAAGAGACCCAGTACTTC.

This chain links TRBV7-2 with TRBJ2-3; no clear D. This CDR3 is 15 amino acids long. Trimming took 1 base from V and 0 from J, leaving 8 bases between them. Germline V gene data show CDR1 as SGHTA and CDR2 as FQGNSA. The CDR3 spells CASSLVESSTDTQYF. In nucleotides, the CDR3 is TGTGCCAGCAGCTTAGTGGAGTCCAGCACAGATACGCAGTATTTT.

The chain has TRBV19 and TRBJ2-3, with a tentative D call TRBD1 (5 bases). The CDR3 sequence is 15 residues long. The germline V gene has CDR1 LNHDA and CDR2 SQIVND (reference sequence). V was cut by 1 base and J by 4 bases, with 12 bases left in between. The CDR3 is CASSIGGVGSDTQYF. The CDR3 bases are TGTGCCAGTAGTATAGGGGGCGTGGGTTCAGATACGCAGTATTTT.

The chain is built from TRBV10-3 and TRBJ2-7, with D possibly matching TRBD1 (5 bases). Germline CDR1 ENHRY, CDR2 SYGVKD. CDR3 length: 13 residues. Trimming shortened V by 10 bases and J by 11 bases, and 24 bases separated the two germline ends. CDR3 protein: CATNQQALGLEYF. In nucleotides, the CDR3 is TGTGCCACGAACCAACAGGCGCTCGGATTGGAGTACTTC.

In its sample, this clone was seen a few times. V gene TRBV14 combines with J gene TRBJ1-2, with D unresolved. V lost 1 base, J lost 4 bases, and 16 bases lay in between. Germline CDR1 reads SGHDN; CDR2 reads FVKESK. The CDR3 spans 16 residues. The CDR3 loop reads CASSQAVRGASYGYTF. The DNA of the CDR3 is TGTGCCAGCAGCCAAGCCGTGCGAGGTGCGAGCTATGGCTACACCTTC.

The chain uses TRBV9 and TRBJ2-5, with 7 bases fitting TRBD1. J lost 7 bases, V lost 3 bases, and 6 bases had no gene match. Germline CDR1 and CDR2: SGDLS and YYNGEE. CDR3 size: 13 residues. CDR3 in DNA: TGTGCCAGCAGCGCAGAGGGGGCCACGACCCAGTACTTC. It specifies CASSAEGATTQYF.

This chain connects TRBV6-6 to TRBJ1-2; D not resolved. Trimming pared 2 bases from V and 8 bases from J, leaving 9 bases between. The CDR3 spans 12 residues. CDR1 and CDR2 (germline): MNHNY, SVGAGI (reference sequence). Written as DNA, the CDR3 is TGTGCCAGCAGTTACCAGGTGGAAGGCTACACCTTC. The encoded protein is CASSYQVEGYTF.

This clone has ten or more counts. The chain combines TRBV7-2 with TRBJ1-2, with 9 positions matching TRBD1. CDR1 is SGHTA, CDR2 FQGNSA, per germline. The CDR3 sequence is 15 residues long. V was pared by 3 bases and J by 3 bases, with 5 bases of the junction left unmatched. The chain's CDR3 is CASSFTGGSYYGYTF. The CDR3 bases are TGTGCCAGCAGCTTTACAGGGGGCTCATACTATGGCTACACCTTC.

This rearrangement joins TRBV6-5 to TRBJ2-1; 7 bases align to TRBD1. The junction had 7 bases not matched to a gene; V was cut back by 0 bases and J by 8 bases. Germline assignment: CDR1 MNHEY and CDR2 SVGAGI. CDR3 length: 15 amino acids. DNA of the CDR3: TGTGCCAGCAGTTACTCGACAGGGTCCATCCATGAGCAGTTCTTC. Translating gives CASSYSTGSIHEQFF.

The rearrangement uses TRBV2 and TRBJ2-3; maybe TRBD2 (6 bases). The germline V and J ends were trimmed by 7 bases and 2 bases, with 10 bases remaining between them. CDR1 is SNHLY, CDR2 FYNNEI, per germline. CDR3 size: 13 residues. CDR3 DNA sequence: TGTGCCAGCACCGGGACTTACACAGATACGCAGTATTTT. Amino acid sequence: CASTGTYTDTQYF.

This clone qualifies as medium-sized (0.01 to 0.1%). The chain links TRBV2 to TRBJ2-7; weak D call: TRBD1 (7 bases). Looked up from germline, CDR1 is SNHLY and CDR2 is FYNNEI. The CDR3 totals 14 residues. With 6 bases removed from V and 5 bases from J, the gap between germline ends came to 17 bases. CDR3 bases: TGTGCCAGCAGGGAGGGGGCTCCAGGCGACGAGCAGTACTTC. Its protein is CASREGAPGDEQYF.

The chain is built from TRBV19 and TRBJ2-7, with D unresolved. V dropped 8 bases and J dropped 3 bases, with 17 bases sitting between them. CDR3 size: 14 residues. The V gene's germline CDR1 is LNHDA and CDR2 SQIVND (reference sequence). This CDR3 reads CASPVRTNCYEQYF. The CDR3 region has the DNA TGTGCCAGTCCCGTCCGAACAAATTGCTACGAGCAGTACTTC.

The chain joins TRBV5-1 to TRBJ2-7, with 11 bases aligning to TRBD2. Unmatched junction bases numbered 8, after V lost 6 bases and J lost 3 bases. In germline, CDR1 is SGHRS, CDR2 YFSETQ. This CDR3 spans 15 amino acids. In DNA form, the CDR3 reads TGCGCCAGCAAGGAAATAGCGGGAGGGGACTACGAGCAGTACTTC. Its translation: CASKEIAGGDYEQYF.

The CDR3 sequence: CAWSGPGRGNSPLHF. Here the CDR3 DNA reads TGTGCCTGGAGTGGTCCGGGGAGGGGTAATTCACCCCTCCACTTT. The chain combines TRBV30 with TRBJ1-6; a possible D gene is TRBD1 (5 bases). Germline V lookup: CDR1 GTSNPN, CDR2 SVGIG (reference sequence). V was shortened by 1 base and J by 6 bases, with 13 bases between the two germline ends. CDR3 length: 15 amino acids.

This clone was detected a few times. This chain uses TRBV11-3 with TRBJ2-1; D is possibly TRBD1 (8 bases). Germline CDR1 and CDR2: SGHNT and YENEEA. The V and J ends lost 5 bases and 9 bases respectively, with 17 bases between them. CDR3 size: 14 residues. CDR3 in amino acids: CASSGGAQGVEQFF. CDR3 coding DNA: TGTGCCAGCAGCGGGGGGGCACAGGGGGTTGAGCAGTTCTTC.